The entry below describes one TCR beta chain. Its specificity is unknown. The assay was immunoSEQ multiplex PCR, and TCRdb's table has in-frame clones only and misses some. The table has about 1 million clones, around 82% seen once. This CDR3 has 16 amino acids. The data are from a study of shared clonotypes between healthy human individuals. Study at large: Each donor contributed plates that comprised three CD4 naive, three CD4 memory, two CD8 naive and one CD8 memory.

The study, taken as a whole, reports: Generation probabilities of non-shared clonotypes were lower (relative to those shared by all four donors).

This sequence originates from a man between 18 and 35 years old in good health. Some clones in this sample may be carry-over from other donors' samples. V gene TRBV21-1 combines with J gene TRBJ1-1; no DNA check was done on the table's D call, TRBD1. TRBV21-1 is labeled a pseudogene. The sample consisted of memory CD4+ T cells from PBMCs. Described subset: CD45RA-negative fraction. The CDR3 DNA follows: TGTGCCAGCAGCGTACCAAGACAGGGCCTAAACACTGAAGCTTTCTTT. Its protein is CASSVPRQGLNTEAFF.